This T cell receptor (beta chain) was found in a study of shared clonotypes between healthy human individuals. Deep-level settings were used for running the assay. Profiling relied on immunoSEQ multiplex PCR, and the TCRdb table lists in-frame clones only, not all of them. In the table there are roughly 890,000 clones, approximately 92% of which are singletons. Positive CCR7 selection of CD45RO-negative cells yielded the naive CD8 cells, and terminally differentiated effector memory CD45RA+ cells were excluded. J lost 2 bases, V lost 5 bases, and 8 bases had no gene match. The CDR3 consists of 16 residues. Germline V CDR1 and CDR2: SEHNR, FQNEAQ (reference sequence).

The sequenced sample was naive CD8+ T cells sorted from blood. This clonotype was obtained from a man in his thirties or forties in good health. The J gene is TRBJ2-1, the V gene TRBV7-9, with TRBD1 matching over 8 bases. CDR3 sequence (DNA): TGTGCCAGCAGCCCGGAACAGGGGGGCACCTACAATGAGCAGTTCTTC. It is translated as CASSPEQGGTYNEQFF.